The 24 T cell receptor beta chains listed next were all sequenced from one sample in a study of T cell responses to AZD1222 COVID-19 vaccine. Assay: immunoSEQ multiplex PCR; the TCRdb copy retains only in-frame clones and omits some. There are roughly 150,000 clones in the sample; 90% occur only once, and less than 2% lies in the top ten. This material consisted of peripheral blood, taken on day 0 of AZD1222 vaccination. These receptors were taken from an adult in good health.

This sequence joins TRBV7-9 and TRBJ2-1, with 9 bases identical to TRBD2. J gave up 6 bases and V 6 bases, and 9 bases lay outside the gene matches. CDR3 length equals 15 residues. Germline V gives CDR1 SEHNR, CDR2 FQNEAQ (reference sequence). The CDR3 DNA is TGTGCCAGCAGTCCTACCGGGACTAGCTTCAATGAGCAGTTCTTC. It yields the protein CASSPTGTSFNEQFF.

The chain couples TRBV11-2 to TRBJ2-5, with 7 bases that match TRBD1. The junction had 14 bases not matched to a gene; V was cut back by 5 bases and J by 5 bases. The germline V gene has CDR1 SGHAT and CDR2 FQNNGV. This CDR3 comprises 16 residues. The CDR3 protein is CASSPGTVLGLETQYF. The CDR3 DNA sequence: TGTGCCAGCAGCCCCGGGACAGTCCTCGGGTTGGAGACCCAGTACTTC.

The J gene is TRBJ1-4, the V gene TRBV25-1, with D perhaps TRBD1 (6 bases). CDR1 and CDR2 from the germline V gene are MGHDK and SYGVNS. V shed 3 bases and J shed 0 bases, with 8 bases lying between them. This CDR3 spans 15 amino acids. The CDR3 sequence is CASSEQGSTNEKLFF. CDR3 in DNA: TGTGCCAGCAGTGAGCAGGGGTCAACTAATGAAAAACTGTTTTTT.

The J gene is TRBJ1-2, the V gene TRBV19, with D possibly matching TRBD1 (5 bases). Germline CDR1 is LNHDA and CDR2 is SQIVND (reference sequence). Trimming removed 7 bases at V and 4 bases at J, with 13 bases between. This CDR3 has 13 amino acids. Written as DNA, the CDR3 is TGTGCCAGTACCGTGACAGTCAGCTATGGCTACACCTTC. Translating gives CASTVTVSYGYTF.

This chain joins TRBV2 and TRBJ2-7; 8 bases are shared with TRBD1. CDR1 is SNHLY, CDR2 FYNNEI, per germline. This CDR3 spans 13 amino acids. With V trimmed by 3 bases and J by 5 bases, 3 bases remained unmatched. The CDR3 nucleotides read TGTGCCAGCAGTGATGGGGGACAGGACGAGCAGTACTTC. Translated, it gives CASSDGGQDEQYF.

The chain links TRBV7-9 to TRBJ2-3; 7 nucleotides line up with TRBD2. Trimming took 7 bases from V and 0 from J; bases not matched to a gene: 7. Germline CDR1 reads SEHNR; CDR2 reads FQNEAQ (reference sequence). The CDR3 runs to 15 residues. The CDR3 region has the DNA TGTGCCAGCATCCCTCTAGCGGAGAGCACAGATACGCAGTATTTT. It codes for CASIPLAESTDTQYF. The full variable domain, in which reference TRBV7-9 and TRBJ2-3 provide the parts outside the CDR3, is DTGVSQNPRHKITKRGQNVTFRCDPISEHNRLYWYRQTLGQGPEFLTYFQNEAQLEKSRLLSDRFSAERPKGSFSTLEIQRTEQGDSAMYLCASIPLAESTDTQYFGPGTRLTVL.

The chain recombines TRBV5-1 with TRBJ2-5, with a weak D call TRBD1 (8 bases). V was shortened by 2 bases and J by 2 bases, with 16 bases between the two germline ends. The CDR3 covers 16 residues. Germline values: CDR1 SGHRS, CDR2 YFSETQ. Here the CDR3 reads CASSFREQGGQETQYF. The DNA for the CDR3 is TGCGCCAGCAGCTTCCGTGAACAGGGGGGGCAAGAGACCCAGTACTTC.

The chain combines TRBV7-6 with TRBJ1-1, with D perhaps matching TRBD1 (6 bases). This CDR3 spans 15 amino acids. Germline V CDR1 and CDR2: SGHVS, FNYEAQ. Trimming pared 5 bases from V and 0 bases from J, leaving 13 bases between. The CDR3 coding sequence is TGTGCCAGCAGCCCCGAGACAGGTATGAACACTGAAGCTTTCTTT. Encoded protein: CASSPETGMNTEAFF. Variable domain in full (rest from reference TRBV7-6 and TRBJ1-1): GAGVSQSPRYKVTKRGQDVALRCDPISGHVSLYWYRQALGQGPEFLTYFNYEAQQDKSGLPNDRFSAERPEGSISTLTIQRTEQRDSAMYRCASSPETGMNTEAFFGQGTRLTVV.

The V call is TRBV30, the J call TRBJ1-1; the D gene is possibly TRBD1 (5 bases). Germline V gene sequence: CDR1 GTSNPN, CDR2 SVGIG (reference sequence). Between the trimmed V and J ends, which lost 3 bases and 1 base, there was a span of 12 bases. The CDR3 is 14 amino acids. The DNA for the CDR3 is TGTGCCTGGAGGAGGGGACCAACGAACACTGAAGCTTTCTTT. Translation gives CAWRRGPTNTEAFF.

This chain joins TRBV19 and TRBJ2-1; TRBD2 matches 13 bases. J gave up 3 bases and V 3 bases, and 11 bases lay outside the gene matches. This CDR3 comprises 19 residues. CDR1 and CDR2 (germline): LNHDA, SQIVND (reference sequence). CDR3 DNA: TGTGCCAGTAGTATCACTAGCGGGAGGGCCAAACGACACTACAATGAGCAGTTCTTC. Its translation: CASSITSGRAKRHYNEQFF. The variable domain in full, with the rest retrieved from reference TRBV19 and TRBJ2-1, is DGGITQSPKYLFRKEGQNVTLSCEQNLNHDAMYWYRQDPGQGLRLIYYSQIVNDFQKGDIAEGYSVSREKKESFPLTVTSAQKNPTAFYLCASSITSGRAKRHYNEQFFGPGTRLTVL.

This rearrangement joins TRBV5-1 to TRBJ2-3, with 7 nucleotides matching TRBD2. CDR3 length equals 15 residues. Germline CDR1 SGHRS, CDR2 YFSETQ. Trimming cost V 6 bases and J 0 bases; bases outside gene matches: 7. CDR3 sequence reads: CASTPPSGSTDTQYF. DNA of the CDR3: TGCGCCAGCACCCCACCTAGCGGAAGCACAGATACGCAGTATTTT.

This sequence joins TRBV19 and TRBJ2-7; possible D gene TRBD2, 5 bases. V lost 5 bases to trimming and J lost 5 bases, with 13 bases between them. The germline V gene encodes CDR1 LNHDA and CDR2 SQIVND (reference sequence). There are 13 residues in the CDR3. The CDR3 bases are TGTGCCAGTAGTTTGCGGGTTGAGCACGAGCAGTACTTC. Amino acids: CASSLRVEHEQYF.

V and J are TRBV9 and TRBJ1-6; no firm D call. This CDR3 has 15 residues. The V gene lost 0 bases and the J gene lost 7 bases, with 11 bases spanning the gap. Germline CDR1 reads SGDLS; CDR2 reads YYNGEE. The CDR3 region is CASSVANGYNSPLHF. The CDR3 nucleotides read TGTGCCAGCAGCGTAGCCAACGGATACAATTCACCCCTCCACTTT.

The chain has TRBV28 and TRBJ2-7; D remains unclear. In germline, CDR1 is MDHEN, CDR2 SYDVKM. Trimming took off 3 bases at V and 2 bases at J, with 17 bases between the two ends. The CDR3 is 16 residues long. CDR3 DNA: TGTGCCAGCAGTTTCAAGTGGGCCTGGCCAACCTACGAGCAGTACTTC. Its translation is CASSFKWAWPTYEQYF.

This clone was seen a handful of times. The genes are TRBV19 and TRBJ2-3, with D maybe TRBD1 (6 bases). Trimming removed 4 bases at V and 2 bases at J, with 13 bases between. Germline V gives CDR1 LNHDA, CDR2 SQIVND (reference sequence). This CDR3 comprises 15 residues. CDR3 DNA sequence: TGTGCCAGTAGTACCGGGACACTACTCACAGATACGCAGTATTTT. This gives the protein CASSTGTLLTDTQYF.

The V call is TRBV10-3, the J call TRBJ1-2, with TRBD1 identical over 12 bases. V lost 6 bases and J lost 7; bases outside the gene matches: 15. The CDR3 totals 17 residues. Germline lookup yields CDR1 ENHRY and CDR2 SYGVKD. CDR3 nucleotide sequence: TGTGCCATCAGGACAAAAGGCCCGGGACAGGGGGCGAGTGGCTACACCTTC. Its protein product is CAIRTKGPGQGASGYTF.

In nucleotides, the CDR3 is TGTGCCAGCAGCTGGTACGGGGAGGGCCTTAGGAATGAGCAGTTCTTC. Translating it yields CASSWYGEGLRNEQFF. The rearrangement joins TRBV7-9 to TRBJ2-1; 7 nucleotides match TRBD2. CDR1 and CDR2 from the germline V gene are SEHNR and FQNEAQ (reference sequence). Germline trimming cut 4 bases from V and 7 bases from J; bases unmatched to any gene: 13. The CDR3 runs 16 residues. The full variable domain, with the rest looked up from reference TRBV7-9 and TRBJ2-1, is DTGVSQNPRHKITKRGQNVTFRCDPISEHNRLYWYRQTLGQGPEFLTYFQNEAQLEKSRLLSDRFSAERPKGSFSTLEIQRTEQGDSAMYLCASSWYGEGLRNEQFFGPGTRLTVL.

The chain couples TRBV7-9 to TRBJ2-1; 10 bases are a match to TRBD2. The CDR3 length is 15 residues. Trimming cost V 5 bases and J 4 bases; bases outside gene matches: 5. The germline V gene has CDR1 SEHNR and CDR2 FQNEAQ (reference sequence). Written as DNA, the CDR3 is TGTGCCAGCAGCACGCTGACTAGCGGGTACAATGAGCAGTTCTTC. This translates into CASSTLTSGYNEQFF.

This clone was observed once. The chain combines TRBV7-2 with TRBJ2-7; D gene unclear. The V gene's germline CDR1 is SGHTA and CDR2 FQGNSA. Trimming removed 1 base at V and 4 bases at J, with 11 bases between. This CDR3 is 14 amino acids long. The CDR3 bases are TGTGCCAGCAGCTTAGGTGCCCAGTTATACGAGCAGTACTTC. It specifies CASSLGAQLYEQYF. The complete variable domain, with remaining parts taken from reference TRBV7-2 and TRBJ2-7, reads GAGVSQSPSNKVTEKGKDVELRCDPISGHTALYWYRQSLGQGLEFLIYFQGNSAPDKSGLPSDRFSAERTGGSVSTLTIQRTQQEDSAVYLCASSLGAQLYEQYFGPGTRLTVT.

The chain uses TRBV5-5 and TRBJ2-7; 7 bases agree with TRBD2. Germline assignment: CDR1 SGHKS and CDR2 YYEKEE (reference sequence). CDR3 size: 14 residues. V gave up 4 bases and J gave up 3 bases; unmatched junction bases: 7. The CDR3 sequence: CASSPGLGLYEQYF. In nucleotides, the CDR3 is TGTGCCAGCAGCCCTGGACTAGGCCTCTACGAGCAGTACTTC.

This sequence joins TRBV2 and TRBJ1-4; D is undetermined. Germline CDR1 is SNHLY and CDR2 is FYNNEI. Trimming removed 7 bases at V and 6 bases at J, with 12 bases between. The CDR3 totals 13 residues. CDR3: CASNPEPYEKLFF. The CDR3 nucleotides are TGTGCCAGCAATCCGGAACCATATGAAAAACTGTTTTTT. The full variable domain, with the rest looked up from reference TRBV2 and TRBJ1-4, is EPEVTQTPSHQVTQMGQEVILRCVPISNHLYFYWYRQILGQKVEFLVSFYNNEISEKSEIFDDQFSVERPDGSNFTLKIRSTKLEDSAMYFCASNPEPYEKLFFGSGTQLSVL.

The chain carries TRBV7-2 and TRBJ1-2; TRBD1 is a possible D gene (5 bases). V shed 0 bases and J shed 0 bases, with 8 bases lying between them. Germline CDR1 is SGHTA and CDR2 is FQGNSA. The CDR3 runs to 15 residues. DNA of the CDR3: TGTGCCAGCAGCTTAGCGGCAGGGTCTAACTATGGCTACACCTTC. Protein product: CASSLAAGSNYGYTF. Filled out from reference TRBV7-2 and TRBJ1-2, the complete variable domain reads GAGVSQSPSNKVTEKGKDVELRCDPISGHTALYWYRQSLGQGLEFLIYFQGNSAPDKSGLPSDRFSAERTGGSVSTLTIQRTQQEDSAVYLCASSLAAGSNYGYTFGSGTRLTVV.

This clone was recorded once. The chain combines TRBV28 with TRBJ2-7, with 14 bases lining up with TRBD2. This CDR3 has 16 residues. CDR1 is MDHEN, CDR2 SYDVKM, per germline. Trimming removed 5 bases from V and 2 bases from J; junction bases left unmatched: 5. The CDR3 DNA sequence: TGTGCCAGCAGTCCCCCGGGACTAGCGGGAGCCTACGAGCAGTACTTC. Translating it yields CASSPPGLAGAYEQYF. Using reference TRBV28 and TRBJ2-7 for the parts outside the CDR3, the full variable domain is DVKVTQSSRYLVKRTGEKVFLECVQDMDHENMFWYRQDPGLGLRLIYFSYDVKMKEKGDIPEGYSVSREKKERFSLILESASTNQTSMYLCASSPPGLAGAYEQYFGPGTRLTVT.

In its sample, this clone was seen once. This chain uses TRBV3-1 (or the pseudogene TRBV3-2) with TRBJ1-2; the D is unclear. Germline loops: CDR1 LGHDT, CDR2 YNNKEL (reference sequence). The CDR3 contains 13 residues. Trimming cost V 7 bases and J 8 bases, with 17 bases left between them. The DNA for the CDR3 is TGTGCCAGCACACCATTTGGGTCGGGAGGCTACACCTTC. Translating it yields CASTPFGSGGYTF.